Each of the 21 T cell receptor beta chains below was sequenced from the same sample in a study of CD8 T cells in ankylosing spondylitis. TCRdb re-called the 5' RACE reads through MiXCR, storing one row per CDR3 protein. Of approximately 200,000 distinct CDR3 sequences detected, over 10% appear once; the ten largest clones hold approximately 15%. Input material: blood, either unsorted or a sorted T cell fraction (not recorded which). The receptors here all came from a male donor with ankylosing spondylitis or in good health (not recorded which).

The chain has TRBV20-1 and TRBJ2-2; the D gene is possibly TRBD2 (5 bases). The V end lost 2 bases, the J end lost 5 bases, and 6 bases lay between the germline ends. Germline CDR1 reads DFQATT; CDR2 reads SNEGSKA (reference sequence). This CDR3 has 12 residues. CDR3 DNA: TGCAGTGCTAGACGGGGAACCGGGGAGCTGTTTTTT. This sequence encodes CSARRGTGELFF.

This clonotype appeared a few times. The chain is built from TRBV29-1 and TRBJ2-3; 7 positions match TRBD2. Germline V lookup: CDR1 SQVTM, CDR2 ANQGSEA. This CDR3 is 16 amino acids long. Trimming cost V 4 bases and J 4 bases; bases outside gene matches: 14. The CDR3 sequence is CSVGLLALSKADTQYF. The CDR3, as DNA: TGCAGCGTTGGTCTACTAGCGCTCTCCAAGGCAGATACGCAGTATTTT.

The chain carries TRBV2 and TRBJ1-5; TRBD1 matches 7 bases. CDR1 and CDR2 (germline): SNHLY, FYNNEI. The CDR3 consists of 16 residues. Trimming removed 3 bases from V and 4 bases from J; junction bases left unmatched: 9. Here the CDR3 reads CASSDPTGVGNQPQHF. The CDR3 nucleotides read TGTGCCAGCAGTGATCCCACAGGGGTAGGAAATCAGCCCCAGCATTTT.

This clonotype was seen repeatedly, ten times or more. The chain has TRBV6-4 and TRBJ2-3; D gene unclear. Trimming took off 2 bases at V and 1 base at J, with 4 bases between the two ends. Germline CDR1 reads MRHNA; CDR2 reads SNTAGT. The length of the CDR3 is 13 residues. The CDR3 protein is CASSDEGTDTQYF. The CDR3 DNA reads as TGTGCCAGCAGTGACGAGGGCACAGATACGCAGTATTTT.

This clonotype showed up many times. The rearrangement links TRBV5-1 to TRBJ1-2; TRBD1 matches 7 bases. CDR3 length: 15 amino acids. Germline CDR1 SGHRS, CDR2 YFSETQ. J lost 2 bases, V lost 4 bases, and 8 bases had no gene match. The CDR3 nucleotides read TGCGCCAGCAGCGGCGGGACAGAACTCAACTATGGCTACACCTTC. This codes for CASSGGTELNYGYTF. Complete variable domain (other parts from reference TRBV5-1 and TRBJ1-2): KAGVTQTPRYLIKTRGQQVTLSCSPISGHRSVSWYQQTPGQGLQFLFEYFSETQRNKGNFPGRFSGRQFSNSRSEMNVSTLELGDSALYLCASSGGTELNYGYTFGSGTRLTVV.

This clonotype has more than one count but fewer than ten. This chain uses TRBV20-1 with TRBJ2-1; no clear D gene. Germline CDR1 reads DFQATT; CDR2 reads SNEGSKA (reference sequence). There are 14 residues in the CDR3. Trimming stripped 3 bases from V and 0 bases from J, with 9 bases between. CDR3 nucleotides: TGCAGTGCTAGGAGCGCCAGCTCCTACAATGAGCAGTTCTTC. As protein: CSARSASSYNEQFF.

Only a few counts were recorded for this clonotype. The V gene is TRBV2, the J gene TRBJ1-1; D unclear. The CDR3 length is 13 residues. From germline, CDR1 is SNHLY and CDR2 FYNNEI. V was trimmed by 2 bases and J by 8 bases, leaving 12 bases between them. CDR3 nucleotides: TGTGCCAGCAGTGAACGGGAGGTAGTGGAAGCTTTCTTT. Its protein is CASSEREVVEAFF.

The V call is TRBV3-1, the J call TRBJ2-3, with D unresolved. V was cut by 4 bases and J by 8 bases, with 10 bases left in between. Germline CDR1 and CDR2: LGHDT and YNNKEL (reference sequence). The length of the CDR3 is 12 residues. CDR3 sequence: CASSLPSGTQYF. The CDR3 bases are TGTGCCAGCAGCCTACCCTCAGGTACGCAGTATTTT.

On this clonotype itself: A junction end diverges from the germline sequence, so it may reflect a read error. This sequence joins TRBV6-1 and TRBJ2-3, with D perhaps TRBD1 or TRBD2 (6 bases each). The CDR3 covers 13 residues. Germline CDR1 MNHNS, CDR2 SASEGT. The CDR3 here is CASSEGGLLVWHF. As DNA, the CDR3 is TGTGCCAGCAGTGAGGGGGGCCTCTTGGTTTGGCATTTT.

The chain has TRBV7-9 and TRBJ2-5, with 8 bases matching TRBD1. The germline CDR1 and CDR2 sequences are SEHNR and FQNEAQ (reference sequence). Trimming at V came to 5 bases and at J to 4 bases, leaving 9 bases not matched to a gene. The CDR3 length is 15 residues. The CDR3 nucleotides are TGTGCCAGCAGCAGACAGGGGTCTTCTCTAGAGACCCAGTACTTC. Protein: CASSRQGSSLETQYF.

The rearrangement uses TRBV25-1 and TRBJ2-1; D remains unclear. The CDR3 has 13 residues. Germline V gene data show CDR1 as MGHDK and CDR2 as SYGVNS. V was cut by 0 bases and J by 7 bases, with 7 bases left in between. CDR3 region: CASSEYLGNEQFF. For the CDR3, the DNA is TGTGCCAGCAGTGAATATCTCGGGAATGAGCAGTTCTTC.

This clonotype was seen a few times. This chain links TRBV14 with TRBJ2-7; a possible D gene is TRBD2 (5 bases). The CDR3 runs to 11 residues. CDR1 and CDR2 (germline): SGHDN, FVKESK. Trimming took 1 base from V and 9 from J, leaving 7 bases between them. The CDR3 DNA is TGTGCCAGCAGCCAAGGAGGGTGGCAGTACTTC. Amino acid sequence: CASSQGGWQYF. Together with reference TRBV14 and TRBJ2-7, the CDR3 gives the full variable domain: EAGVTQFPSHSVIEKGQTVTLRCDPISGHDNLYWYRRVMGKEIKFLLHFVKESKQDESGMPNNRFLAERTGGTYSTLKVQPAELEDSGVYFCASSQGGWQYFGPGTRLTVT.

This clonotype appeared many times. J is TRBJ2-3 and V is TRBV4-1; perhaps TRBD2 as D (5 bases). This CDR3 is 18 amino acids long. Trimming took off 4 bases at V and 0 bases at J, with 20 bases between the two ends. The germline CDR1 and CDR2 sequences are MGHRA and YSYEKL. This CDR3 is CASSPLVLALASTDTQYF. The CDR3 DNA sequence: TGCGCCAGCAGCCCACTAGTGCTAGCTTTGGCTAGCACAGATACGCAGTATTTT.

This clonotype turned up a few times. The chain has TRBV12-3 or TRBV12-4 and TRBJ2-7; TRBD1 matches 9 bases. CDR3 size: 16 residues. Trimming removed 0 bases from V and 6 bases from J; junction bases left unmatched: 9. CDR3 in amino acids: CASSLATGTGSREQYF. The CDR3 DNA reads TGTGCCAGCAGTTTAGCCACCGGGACAGGGTCTCGCGAGCAGTACTTC.

The chain recombines TRBV12-3 or TRBV12-4 with TRBJ2-2; D gene uncertain. The CDR3 length is 14 residues. With 8 bases removed from V and 2 bases from J, the gap between germline ends came to 12 bases. CDR3 loop: CASRPPQNTGELFF. As DNA, the CDR3 is TGTGCCAGCCGTCCCCCCCAAAACACCGGGGAGCTGTTTTTT.

This clonotype came up many times. The chain combines TRBV5-6 with TRBJ1-1; D is possibly TRBD1 (5 bases). V was shortened by 0 bases and J by 10 bases, with 10 bases between the two germline ends. This CDR3 is built from 12 residues. CDR1 is SGHDT, CDR2 YYEEEE, per germline. CDR3 coding DNA: TGTGCCAGCAGCTTGGTAGAGGGGAGAGCTTTCTTT. It translates to CASSLVEGRAFF.

The chain recombines TRBV6-5 with TRBJ2-5; tentatively, D is TRBD1 (5 bases). Germline CDR1 and CDR2: MNHEY and SVGAGI. V was shortened by 2 bases and J by 2 bases, with 12 bases between the two germline ends. This CDR3 comprises 15 residues. The CDR3 DNA reads as TGTGCCAGCAGTTACCCTCTCGACAGTCAAGAGACCCAGTACTTC. This codes for CASSYPLDSQETQYF.

The table lists this clonotype with a few counts. This CDR3 reads CASSLESGLSYNEQFF. CDR3 nucleotides: TGTGCCAGCAGTTTAGAGAGCGGACTCTCCTACAATGAGCAGTTCTTC. This chain connects TRBV27 to TRBJ2-1; D perhaps matches TRBD2 (5 bases). The CDR3 has 16 residues. V lost 2 bases and J lost 0, with 11 bases in between. Germline V gene data show CDR1 as MNHEY and CDR2 as SMNVEV (reference sequence).

This clonotype was detected a few times. This chain connects TRBV4-1 to TRBJ2-3, with TRBD2 matching over 9 bases. Germline CDR1 and CDR2: MGHRA and YSYEKL. J lost 2 bases, V lost 0 bases, and 9 bases had no gene match. The CDR3 is 18 residues long. As DNA, the CDR3 is TGCGCCAGCAGCCAAGAAGGAAAGACTAGCGGAGTCACAGATACGCAGTATTTT. Amino acids: CASSQEGKTSGVTDTQYF.

This clonotype came up a few times. CDR3 sequence (DNA): TGTGCCAGCAGTTTAAGCCGAAACTTAGGCGTCCTGACTTTC. The encoded protein is CASSLSRNLGVLTF. The chain joins TRBV12-3 or TRBV12-4 to TRBJ2-6; D gene ambiguous. The CDR3 length is 14 residues. V lost 2 bases and J 12 bases, leaving 14 bases between the germline ends.

The gene calls are TRBV7-2 and TRBJ2-2, with D maybe TRBD2 (5 bases). Trimming cost V 5 bases and J 6 bases, with 19 bases left between them. CDR1 and CDR2 (germline): SGHTA, FQGNSA. The CDR3 totals 16 residues. CDR3 sequence: CASSPAANHRAGELFF. CDR3 DNA: TGTGCCAGCAGCCCAGCGGCTAACCATAGGGCCGGGGAGCTGTTTTTT. Full variable domain (remainder filled in from reference TRBV7-2 and TRBJ2-2): GAGVSQSPSNKVTEKGKDVELRCDPISGHTALYWYRQSLGQGLEFLIYFQGNSAPDKSGLPSDRFSAERTGGSVSTLTIQRTQQEDSAVYLCASSPAANHRAGELFFGEGSRLTVL.